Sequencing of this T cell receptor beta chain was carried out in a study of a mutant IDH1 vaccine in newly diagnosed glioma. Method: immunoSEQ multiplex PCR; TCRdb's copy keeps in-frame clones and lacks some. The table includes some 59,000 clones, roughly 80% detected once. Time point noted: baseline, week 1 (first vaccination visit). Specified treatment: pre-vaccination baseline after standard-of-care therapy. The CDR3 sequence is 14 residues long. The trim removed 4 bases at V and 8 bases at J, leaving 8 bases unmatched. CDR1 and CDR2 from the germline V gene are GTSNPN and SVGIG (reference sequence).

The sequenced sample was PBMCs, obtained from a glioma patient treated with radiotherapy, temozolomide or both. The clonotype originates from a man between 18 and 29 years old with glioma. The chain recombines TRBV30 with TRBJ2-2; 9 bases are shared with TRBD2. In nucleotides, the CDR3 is TGTGCCTGGATGTACGCGGGAGGGAGGGGGGAGCTGTTTTTT. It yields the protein CAWMYAGGRGELFF.